This T cell receptor (beta chain) was documented in a study of a mutant IDH1 vaccine in newly diagnosed glioma. Between the trimmed V and J ends, which lost 1 base and 2 bases, there was a span of 19 bases. The CDR3 totals 18 residues. Per the germline V gene, CDR1 is SGHTA and CDR2 is FQGTGA. Note on this clone: Its target is unknown.

TCRdb's table, derived via immunoSEQ multiplex PCR, lists solely in-frame clones and lacks some. The repertoire consists of 30,000 or so clones, with 89% occurring once and the leading ten covering approximately 2%. Noted time point: week 47, end of study. Topical imiquimod was applied with each vaccine dose, which held 300 ug of mutant IDH1 20-mer peptide. This material consisted of PBMCs, taken from a glioma patient whose treatment included an IDH1 peptide vaccine. This clonotype originated in a man aged 35-49 years with glioma. The chain joins TRBV7-3 to TRBJ2-3; D could derive from TRBD1 or TRBD2 (6 bases each). The CDR3 here is CASSLMTALEGDTDTQYF. CDR3 nucleotides: TGTGCCAGCAGCTTAATGACCGCTCTGGAGGGGGACACAGATACGCAGTATTTT.